The 25 T cell receptor beta chains below were found in one sample sequenced in a study of T cells expressing NK-cell markers (dated by TCRdb to 2020 to 2022). Library construction relied on 5' RACE. The instrument given in TCRdb is Illumina HiSeq 2000. TCRdb reprocessed the reads and assigns one entry to each CDR3 protein sequence, leaving out DNA. This sample's listing comprises roughly 430,000 distinct CDR3 sequences. The top ten hold 7.3% of the sample. What was sequenced was blood T cells: a sorted CD56 or NKG2C T cell subset, CD4+ or CD8+ T cells, or bulk PBMC T cells (not recorded which). The source is a woman between 18 and 70 years old in good health.

The chain combines TRBV9 with TRBJ2-2; the TRBD2 assignment by TCRdb is unverifiable without DNA. Germline assignment: CDR1 SGDLS and CDR2 YYNGEE. This CDR3 has 15 residues. Here the CDR3 reads CASSVGLTATGELFF.

The chain has TRBV29-1 and TRBJ2-7; the TRBD2 assignment by TCRdb is unverifiable without DNA. Germline V lookup: CDR1 SQVTM, CDR2 ANQGSEA. CDR3 length equals 12 residues. CDR3 protein: CSVYSGSHEQYF.

The chain joins TRBV7-3 to TRBJ2-3; TCRdb's assignment of TRBD1 cannot be checked, as there is no DNA. The V gene's germline CDR1 is SGHTA and CDR2 FQGTGA. This CDR3 region has 14 residues. CDR3 sequence reads: CASSLGVPTDTQYF.

The J gene is TRBJ2-2, the V gene TRBV12-3 or TRBV12-4; the D call from TCRdb, TRBD2, cannot be confirmed without DNA. CDR3 size: 15 residues. This chain's CDR3 is CASSLGGGSTGELFF.

The chain links TRBV9 to TRBJ2-2; no DNA is available, so the TRBD1 call from TCRdb remains unchecked. Germline loops: CDR1 SGDLS, CDR2 YYNGEE. The CDR3 consists of 16 residues. The CDR3: CASSVEEATNTGELFF.

This CDR3 reads CSARDRTWGEKLFF. This chain joins TRBV20-1 and TRBJ1-4. From germline, CDR1 is DFQATT and CDR2 SNEGSKA (reference sequence). The CDR3 spans 14 residues.

This chain joins TRBV5-6 and TRBJ2-2; no DNA is available, so the TRBD2 call from TCRdb remains unchecked. The germline V gene encodes CDR1 SGHDT and CDR2 YYEEEE. The CDR3 is 16 residues long. CDR3 sequence: CASSFEVAGNTGELFF. The full variable domain, completed using reference TRBV5-6 and TRBJ2-2, is DAGVTQSPTHLIKTRGQQVTLRCSPKSGHDTVSWYQQALGQGPQFIFQYYEEEERQRGNFPDRFSGHQFPNYSSELNVNALLLGDSALYLCASSFEVAGNTGELFFGEGSRLTVL.

CDR3 residues: CASSRAGGLADEQFF. The rearrangement links TRBV11-2 to TRBJ2-1; without DNA, the TCRdb call of TRBD2 cannot be checked. The CDR3 runs 15 residues. CDR1 and CDR2 from the germline V gene are SGHAT and FQNNGV.

This chain joins TRBV20-1 and TRBJ2-1; checking the TCRdb D call of TRBD1 is not possible without DNA. The CDR3 runs 13 residues. CDR1 is DFQATT and CDR2 is SNEGSKA in the germline V gene (reference sequence). CDR3 protein: CSAWGNPAVEQFF.

The J gene is TRBJ1-2, the V gene TRBV12-3 or TRBV12-4. The CDR3 contains 13 residues. CDR3 in amino acids: CATGGLKNYGYTF.

The chain carries TRBV9 and TRBJ2-1; TCRdb indicates TRBD1, and absent DNA this call remains unverified. This CDR3 is built from 15 residues. The germline CDR1 and CDR2 sequences are SGDLS and YYNGEE. Here the CDR3 reads CASSVEGQAYNEQFF.

The rearrangement uses TRBV20-1 and TRBJ2-5; TCRdb calls TRBD2, which cannot be checked without DNA. The CDR3 is 15 amino acids. Germline V gene data show CDR1 as DFQATT and CDR2 as SNEGSKA (reference sequence). The chain's CDR3 is CSARGRGGTLQTQYF.

This sequence joins TRBV4-3 and TRBJ2-5; TCRdb gives TRBD1 as the D gene, but with no DNA this cannot be confirmed. Per germline, CDR1 LGHNA and CDR2 YSLEER. The CDR3 contains 15 residues. Here the CDR3 reads CASSQIDRVQETQYF.

The rearrangement links TRBV19 to TRBJ2-1. Germline CDR1 LNHDA, CDR2 SQIVND (reference sequence). The CDR3 extends over 15 amino acids. The CDR3 loop is CASRNTRSSYNEQFF.

The chain carries TRBV20-1 and TRBJ2-3; with no DNA, the TCRdb D assignment of TRBD1 cannot be verified. The CDR3 covers 13 residues. Germline lookup yields CDR1 DFQATT and CDR2 SNEGSKA (reference sequence). Here the CDR3 reads CSAQGQSTDTQYF.

The chain links TRBV5-1 to TRBJ1-4; TCRdb's D gene call, TRBD1, goes unchecked for lack of DNA. Germline lookup yields CDR1 SGHRS and CDR2 YFSETQ. CDR3 length equals 18 residues. CDR3 in amino acids: CASSLSRQGPATNEKLFF.

V is TRBV12-3 or TRBV12-4 and J is TRBJ2-7; TCRdb picks TRBD1, but there is no DNA to check that call. The CDR3 contains 15 residues. This chain's CDR3 is CASSLVGGGRDEQYF.

The chain combines TRBV5-1 with TRBJ2-7; the TCRdb D gene call, TRBD1, has no DNA to confirm it. This CDR3 contains 16 residues. Germline CDR1 SGHRS, CDR2 YFSETQ. CDR3 sequence: CASSPTPGQGRYEQYF.

This sequence joins TRBV7-8 and TRBJ2-1; without DNA, the TCRdb call of TRBD1 cannot be checked. The CDR3 contains 15 residues. Germline V gives CDR1 SGHVS, CDR2 FQNEAQ. This CDR3 reads CASSQQARGQGEQFF.

The J gene is TRBJ1-5, the V gene TRBV7-8. Per germline, CDR1 SGHVS and CDR2 FQNEAQ. The CDR3 is made up of 17 amino acids. CDR3 region: CASSLGGQGPGNQPQHF. Filled out from reference TRBV7-8 and TRBJ1-5, the complete variable domain reads GAGVSQSPRYKVAKRGQDVALRCDPISGHVSLFWYQQALGQGPEFLTYFQNEAQLDKSGLPSDRFFAERPEGSVSTLKIQRTQQEDSAVYLCASSLGGQGPGNQPQHFGDGTRLSIL.

This rearrangement joins TRBV28 to TRBJ1-5. This CDR3 is 13 amino acids long. CDR1 MDHEN and CDR2 SYDVKM come from the germline V gene. CDR3 region: CASSLDQYQPQHF.

The genes are TRBV30 and TRBJ2-2; the D gene TCRdb calls, TRBD1, cannot be checked with no DNA. CDR3 size: 14 residues. Germline values: CDR1 GTSNPN, CDR2 SVGIG (reference sequence). The CDR3 loop reads CAWSQYRDTGELFF.

This chain uses TRBV12-3 or TRBV12-4 with TRBJ2-3; TCRdb designates TRBD1, a call that cannot be tested without DNA. This CDR3 has 16 amino acids. CDR3 in amino acids: CASSSTTGGERDTQYF.

The rearrangement links TRBV21-1 to TRBJ2-4. TRBV21-1 is given as a pseudogene. The CDR3 totals 15 residues. The CDR3: CASSKARAAKNIQYF.

V gene TRBV19 combines with J gene TRBJ1-5. CDR3 length: 13 residues. CDR1 and CDR2 (germline): LNHDA, SQIVND (reference sequence). CDR3 sequence: CASDVGSNQPQHF.